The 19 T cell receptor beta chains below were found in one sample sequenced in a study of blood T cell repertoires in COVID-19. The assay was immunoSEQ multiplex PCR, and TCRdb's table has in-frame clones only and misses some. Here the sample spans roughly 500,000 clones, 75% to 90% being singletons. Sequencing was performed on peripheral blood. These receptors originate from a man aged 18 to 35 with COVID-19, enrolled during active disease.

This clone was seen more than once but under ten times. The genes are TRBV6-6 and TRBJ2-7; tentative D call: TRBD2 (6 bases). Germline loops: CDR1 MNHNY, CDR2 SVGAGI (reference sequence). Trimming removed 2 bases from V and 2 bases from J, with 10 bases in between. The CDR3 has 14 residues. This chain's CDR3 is CASSYKEGPYEQYF. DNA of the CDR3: TGTGCCAGCAGTTACAAGGAGGGCCCCTACGAGCAGTACTTC.

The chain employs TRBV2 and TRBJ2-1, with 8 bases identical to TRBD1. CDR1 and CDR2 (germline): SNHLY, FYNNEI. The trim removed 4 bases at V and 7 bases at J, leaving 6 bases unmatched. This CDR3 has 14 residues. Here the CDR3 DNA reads TGTGCCAGCAGTGCTACAGGGGGGTCAAATGAGCAGTTCTTC. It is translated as CASSATGGSNEQFF.

This CDR3 is CASSLGTEGYGYTF. CDR3 DNA: TGCGCCAGCAGTCTCGGGACAGAGGGCTATGGCTACACCTTC. The V and J genes are TRBV5-1 and TRBJ1-2, with TRBD1 matching over 7 bases. CDR3 size: 14 residues. Germline-derived CDR1 and CDR2 are SGHRS and YFSETQ. J gave up 4 bases and V 5 bases, and 8 bases lay outside the gene matches.

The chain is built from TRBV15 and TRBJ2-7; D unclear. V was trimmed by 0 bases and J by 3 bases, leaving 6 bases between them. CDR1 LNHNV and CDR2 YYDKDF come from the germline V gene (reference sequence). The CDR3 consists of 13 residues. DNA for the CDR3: TGTGCCACCAGCAGAGAGAGACTCTACGAGCAGTACTTC. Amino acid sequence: CATSRERLYEQYF.

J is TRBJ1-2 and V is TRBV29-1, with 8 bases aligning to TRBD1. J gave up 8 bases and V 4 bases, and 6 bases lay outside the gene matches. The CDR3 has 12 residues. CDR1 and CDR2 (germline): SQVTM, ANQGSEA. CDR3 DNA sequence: TGCAGCGTTGGAGACAGGGGAGAGGGCTACACCTTC. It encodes CSVGDRGEGYTF.

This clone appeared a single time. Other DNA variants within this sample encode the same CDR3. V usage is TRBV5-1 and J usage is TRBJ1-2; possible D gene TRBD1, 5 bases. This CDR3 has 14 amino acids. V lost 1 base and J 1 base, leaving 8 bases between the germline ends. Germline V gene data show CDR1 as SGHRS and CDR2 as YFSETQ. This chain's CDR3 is CASSLTGGNYGYTF. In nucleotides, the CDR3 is TGCGCCAGCAGCTTGACGGGGGGTAACTATGGCTACACCTTC. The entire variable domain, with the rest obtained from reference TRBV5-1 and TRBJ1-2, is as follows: KAGVTQTPRYLIKTRGQQVTLSCSPISGHRSVSWYQQTPGQGLQFLFEYFSETQRNKGNFPGRFSGRQFSNSRSEMNVSTLELGDSALYLCASSLTGGNYGYTFGSGTRLTVV.

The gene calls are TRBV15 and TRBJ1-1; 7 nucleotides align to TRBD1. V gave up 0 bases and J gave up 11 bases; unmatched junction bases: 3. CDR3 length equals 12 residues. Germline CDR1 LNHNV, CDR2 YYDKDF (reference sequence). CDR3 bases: TGTGCCACCAGCAGAGATAAGGGGGCGGCTTTCTTT. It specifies CATSRDKGAAFF.

The CDR3 loop is CASSVGGPNEKLFF. The CDR3 bases are TGTGCCAGCAGCGTAGGGGGGCCTAATGAAAAACTGTTTTTT. The chain joins TRBV9 to TRBJ1-4; D is possibly TRBD1 (6 bases). The CDR3 is 14 amino acids. The germline V gene encodes CDR1 SGDLS and CDR2 YYNGEE. Trimming cost V 0 bases and J 3 bases, with 6 bases left between them.

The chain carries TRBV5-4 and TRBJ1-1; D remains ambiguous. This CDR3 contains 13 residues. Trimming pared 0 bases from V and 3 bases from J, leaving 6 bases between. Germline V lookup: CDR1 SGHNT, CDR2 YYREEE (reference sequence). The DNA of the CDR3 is TGTGCCAGCAGCTTGGCCCCTGACACTGAAGCTTTCTTT. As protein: CASSLAPDTEAFF.

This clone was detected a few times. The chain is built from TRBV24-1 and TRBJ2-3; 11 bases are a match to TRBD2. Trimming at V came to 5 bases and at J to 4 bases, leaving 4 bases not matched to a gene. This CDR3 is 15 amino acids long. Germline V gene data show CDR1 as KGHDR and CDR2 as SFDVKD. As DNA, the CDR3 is TGTGCCACCAGTGCGTCTAGCGGGAGGTCAGATACGCAGTATTTT. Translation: CATSASSGRSDTQYF.

The CDR3 loop reads CASVGQSNQPQHF. The CDR3 DNA reads TGTGCCAGTGTAGGACAGTCCAATCAGCCCCAGCATTTT. This chain links TRBV2 with TRBJ1-5; perhaps TRBD1 as D (6 bases). Germline values: CDR1 SNHLY, CDR2 FYNNEI. The CDR3 spans 13 residues. Trimming left V 9 bases short and J 3 bases short, with 12 bases between.

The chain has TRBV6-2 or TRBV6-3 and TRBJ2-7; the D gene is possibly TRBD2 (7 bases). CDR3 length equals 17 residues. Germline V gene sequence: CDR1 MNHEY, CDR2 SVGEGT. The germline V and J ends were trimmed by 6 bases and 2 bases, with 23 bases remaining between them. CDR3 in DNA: TGTGCCAGCAGCCCTATGAGGGGGGGCCGTGGGACCTACGAGCAGTACTTC. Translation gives CASSPMRGGRGTYEQYF.

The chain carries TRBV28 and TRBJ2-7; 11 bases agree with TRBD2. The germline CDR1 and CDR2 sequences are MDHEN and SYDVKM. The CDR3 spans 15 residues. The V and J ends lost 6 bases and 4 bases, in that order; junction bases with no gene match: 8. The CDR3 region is CASRPIAGGPYEQYF. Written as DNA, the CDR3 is TGTGCCAGCAGACCGATAGCGGGAGGGCCGTACGAGCAGTACTTC.

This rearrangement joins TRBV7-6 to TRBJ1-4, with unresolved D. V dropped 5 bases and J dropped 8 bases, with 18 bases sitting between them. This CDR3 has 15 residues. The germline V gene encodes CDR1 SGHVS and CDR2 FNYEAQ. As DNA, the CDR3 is TGTGCCAGCAGCCGACTCGGGGAGCGGGAAGAAAAACTGTTTTTT. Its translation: CASSRLGEREEKLFF.

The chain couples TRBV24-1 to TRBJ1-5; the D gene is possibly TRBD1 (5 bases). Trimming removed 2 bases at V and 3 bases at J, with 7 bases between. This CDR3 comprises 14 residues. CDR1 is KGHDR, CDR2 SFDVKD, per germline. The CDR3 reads CATSDSGYNQPQHF. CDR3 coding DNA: TGTGCCACCAGTGATTCAGGGTACAATCAGCCCCAGCATTTT.

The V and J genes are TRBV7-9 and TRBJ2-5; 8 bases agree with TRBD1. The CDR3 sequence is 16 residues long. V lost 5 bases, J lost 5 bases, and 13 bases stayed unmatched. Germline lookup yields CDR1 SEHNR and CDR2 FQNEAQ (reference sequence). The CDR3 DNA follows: TGTGCCAGCAGCAATCCTCGGGACAGGTTAAGGGAGACCCAGTACTTC. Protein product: CASSNPRDRLRETQYF.

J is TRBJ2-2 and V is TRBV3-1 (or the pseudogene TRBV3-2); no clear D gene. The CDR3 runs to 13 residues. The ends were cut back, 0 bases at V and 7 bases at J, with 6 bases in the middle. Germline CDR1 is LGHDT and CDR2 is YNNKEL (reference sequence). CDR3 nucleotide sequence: TGTGCCAGCAGCCAAGACGAGATCGGGGAGCTGTTTTTT. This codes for CASSQDEIGELFF.

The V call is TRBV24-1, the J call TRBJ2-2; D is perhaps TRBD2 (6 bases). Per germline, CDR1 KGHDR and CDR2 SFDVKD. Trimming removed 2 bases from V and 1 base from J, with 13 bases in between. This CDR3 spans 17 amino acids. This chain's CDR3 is CATSDSRGLENTGELFF. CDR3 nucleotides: TGTGCCACCAGTGATTCTCGGGGACTGGAGAACACCGGGGAGCTGTTTTTT.

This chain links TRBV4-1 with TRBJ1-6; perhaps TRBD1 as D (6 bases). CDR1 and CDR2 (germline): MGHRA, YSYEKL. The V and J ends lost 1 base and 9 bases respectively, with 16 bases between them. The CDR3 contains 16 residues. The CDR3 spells CASSQASGTWGSPLHF. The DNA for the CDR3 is TGCGCCAGCAGCCAAGCCTCCGGGACATGGGGTTCACCCCTCCACTTT.